These 7 T cell receptor beta chains came from one sample sequenced in a study of blood T cell repertoires in COVID-19. Assay: immunoSEQ multiplex PCR; the TCRdb copy retains only in-frame clones and omits some. The sample gives about 70,000 clones, roughly 91% of which show up once; approximately 10% is in the top ten. The sequenced sample consisted of peripheral blood. The source is a woman aged 18-29 years with acute or convalescent COVID-19.

The chain is built from TRBV6-2 or TRBV6-3 and TRBJ2-1; 11 bases are shared with TRBD1. The J segment lost 8 bases and the V segment lost 5 bases, leaving 8 bases of the junction unmatched. Per germline, CDR1 MNHEY and CDR2 SVGEGT. This CDR3 is built from 15 residues. The CDR3, as DNA: TGTGCCAGCAGTCCCGGGACAGGGGGATTCTATGAGCAGTTCTTC. Its protein is CASSPGTGGFYEQFF.

The rearrangement joins TRBV5-6 to TRBJ2-7, with 9 bases fitting TRBD2. The germline gives CDR1 SGHDT, CDR2 YYEEEE. The CDR3 has 16 amino acids. V shed 2 bases, J shed 4 bases, and the junction held 10 bases outside the gene matches. DNA for the CDR3: TGTGCCAGCAGCTTATTCCAGGGACTAGCAGAATACGAGCAGTACTTC. Protein product: CASSLFQGLAEYEQYF.

The chain has TRBV6-6 and TRBJ1-4; D not certain. Germline assignment: CDR1 MNHNY and CDR2 SVGAGI (reference sequence). The V gene lost 6 bases and the J gene lost 4 bases, with 3 bases spanning the gap. The CDR3 runs to 11 residues. CDR3 in amino acids: CASSLNEKLFF. In DNA, the CDR3 is TGTGCCAGCAGCCTTAATGAAAAACTGTTTTTT.

This sequence joins TRBV6-5 and TRBJ1-1; 8 nucleotides line up with TRBD1. The CDR3 sequence is 15 residues long. Losses at the gene ends were 7 bases for V and 3 bases for J; bases not matched to a gene: 10. Germline-derived CDR1 and CDR2 are MNHEY and SVGAGI. The CDR3 DNA reads as TGTGCCAGCAAAATCCTCGGACAGGGCCACACTGAAGCTTTCTTT. Residues: CASKILGQGHTEAFF.

This rearrangement joins TRBV7-2 to TRBJ2-7; 14 bases fit TRBD2. The length of the CDR3 is 16 residues. The V and J ends lost 1 base and 7 bases, in that order; junction bases with no gene match: 6. CDR1 and CDR2 (germline): SGHTA, FQGNSA. The CDR3 sequence is CASSLGLAGGPGEQYF. DNA for the CDR3: TGTGCCAGCAGCTTAGGACTAGCGGGAGGGCCGGGGGAGCAGTACTTC.

The V and J genes are TRBV21-1 and TRBJ1-5; the table gives TRBD1 as D, unverified against the DNA. TRBV21-1 is a listed pseudogene. The CDR3 is 20 amino acids. This chain's CDR3 is CASSKALGGQGRLNNQPQHF. The CDR3 nucleotides are TGTGCCAGCAGCAAAGCGCTCGGGGGACAGGGGAGGTTGAACAATCAGCCCCAGCATTTT.

The chain recombines TRBV19 with TRBJ2-5; D is perhaps TRBD1 (6 bases). V was cut by 1 base and J by 1 base, with 13 bases left in between. The CDR3 extends over 16 amino acids. The V gene's germline CDR1 is LNHDA and CDR2 SQIVND (reference sequence). CDR3 in amino acids: CASSIGFRGSQETQYF. CDR3 bases: TGTGCCAGTAGTATAGGATTCAGGGGCAGCCAAGAGACCCAGTACTTC. Full variable domain (remainder filled in from reference TRBV19 and TRBJ2-5): DGGITQSPKYLFRKEGQNVTLSCEQNLNHDAMYWYRQDPGQGLRLIYYSQIVNDFQKGDIAEGYSVSREKKESFPLTVTSAQKNPTAFYLCASSIGFRGSQETQYFGPGTRLLVL.